Shown below are 3 T cell receptor beta chains from a single sample sequenced in a study of cytotoxic CD8 clonotypes in ibrutinib-treated CLL. Some clones are missing from TCRdb's copy, which holds only in-frame ones; the method was immunoSEQ multiplex PCR. Of 100,000 to 150,000 clones in the sample, 80% to 90% were seen once. Sequenced here: PBMCs, sampled after 24 months of ibrutinib treatment. These TCRs come from a human donor with chronic lymphocytic leukemia.

The chain recombines TRBV5-1 with TRBJ2-1; perhaps D is TRBD1 or TRBD2 (5 bases each). CDR3 length: 16 amino acids. Deletions cut 0 bases from V and 0 bases from J, with 10 bases between. CDR1 and CDR2 from the germline V gene are SGHRS and YFSETQ. CDR3 DNA: TGCGCCAGCAGCTTGGCCGGTGGGGGCTCCTACAATGAGCAGTTCTTC. Translating gives CASSLAGGGSYNEQFF. Full variable domain (missing parts from reference TRBV5-1 and TRBJ2-1): KAGVTQTPRYLIKTRGQQVTLSCSPISGHRSVSWYQQTPGQGLQFLFEYFSETQRNKGNFPGRFSGRQFSNSRSEMNVSTLELGDSALYLCASSLAGGGSYNEQFFGPGTRLTVL.

The chain employs TRBV4-2 and TRBJ1-1; the D is unclear. Trimming took off 2 bases at V and 0 bases at J, with 4 bases between the two ends. The CDR3 covers 13 residues. CDR1 is LGHNA, CDR2 YNFKEQ, per germline. The CDR3 here is CASSQFMNTEAFF. The CDR3 region has the DNA TGTGCCAGCAGCCAATTTATGAACACTGAAGCTTTCTTT.

The chain recombines TRBV7-9 with TRBJ1-1, with 12 bases identical to TRBD1. Germline CDR1 SEHNR, CDR2 FQNEAQ (reference sequence). CDR3 size: 15 residues. Trimming took 5 bases from V and 8 from J; bases not matched to a gene: 9. CDR3 DNA: TGTGCCAGCAGCATCCCCGGGACAGGGGGCGCGGAAGCTTTCTTT. It yields the protein CASSIPGTGGAEAFF.